These 20 T cell receptor beta chains originate from one sample sequenced in a study of blood T cell repertoires in COVID-19. TCRdb's table, derived via immunoSEQ multiplex PCR, lists solely in-frame clones and lacks some. The sample carries about 250,000 clones, around 89% recorded once. Sequencing used peripheral blood. The receptor source for this set is a man younger than 40 with acute or convalescent COVID-19.

The genes are TRBV27 and TRBJ2-7, with a weak D call TRBD1 (5 bases). CDR1 is MNHEY and CDR2 is SMNVEV in the germline V gene (reference sequence). V was cut by 2 bases and J by 6 bases, with 14 bases left in between. The CDR3 extends over 14 amino acids. The DNA for the CDR3 is TGTGCCAGCAGTTTACAGGGTCCGAGACGCGAGCAGTACTTC. Translated, it gives CASSLQGPRREQYF.

The genes are TRBV3-1 (or the pseudogene TRBV3-2) and TRBJ1-3; possible D gene TRBD1, 5 bases. The CDR3 is 12 amino acids. The V and J ends lost 10 bases and 2 bases respectively, with 9 bases between them. CDR1 and CDR2 from the germline V gene are LGHDT and YNNKEL (reference sequence). Here the CDR3 DNA reads TGTGCCACGAAGGGGACTGGAAACACCATATATTTT. This gives the protein CATKGTGNTIYF.

The chain uses TRBV30 and TRBJ1-1; 8 bases match TRBD1. Unmatched junction bases numbered 2, after V lost 5 bases and J lost 0 bases. The CDR3 length is 13 residues. Looked up from germline, CDR1 is GTSNPN and CDR2 is SVGIG (reference sequence). The CDR3 region is CAWRTGMNTEAFF. The CDR3 region has the DNA TGTGCCTGGCGGACAGGGATGAACACTGAAGCTTTCTTT.

The chain links TRBV29-1 to TRBJ2-1; 7 bases align to TRBD1. This CDR3 is 11 amino acids long. V was pared by 7 bases and J by 10 bases, with 7 bases of the junction left unmatched. Germline assignment: CDR1 SQVTM and CDR2 ANQGSEA. As DNA, the CDR3 is TGCAGCGCAAACAGGGGCGGAGAGCAGTTCTTC. This translates into CSANRGGEQFF.

The gene calls are TRBV28 and TRBJ2-1; D might be TRBD1 (6 bases). Germline CDR1 reads MDHEN; CDR2 reads SYDVKM. V was pared by 5 bases and J by 0 bases, with 11 bases between. The CDR3 is made up of 15 amino acids. The CDR3 coding sequence is TGTGCCAGCAGTCCTGGACAGCGCTCCTACAATGAGCAGTTCTTC. It translates to CASSPGQRSYNEQFF.

The chain uses TRBV7-9 and TRBJ2-7; TRBD1 matches at 7 bases. Looked up from germline, CDR1 is SEHNR and CDR2 is FQNEAQ (reference sequence). The CDR3 consists of 15 residues. J lost 0 bases, V lost 1 base, and 3 bases had no gene match. CDR3 region: CASSLGAGGSYEQYF. The CDR3 coding sequence is TGTGCCAGCAGCTTAGGGGCAGGGGGCTCCTACGAGCAGTACTTC.

This sequence joins TRBV4-1 and TRBJ1-3; D call uncertain. Per germline, CDR1 MGHRA and CDR2 YSYEKL. The CDR3 runs to 15 residues. Trimming removed 1 base at V and 4 bases at J, with 11 bases between. The DNA of the CDR3 is TGCGCCAGCAGCCAAGTGGCGTTGACAGGAAACACCATATATTTT. Translating it yields CASSQVALTGNTIYF.

V and J are TRBV19 and TRBJ2-1; tentative D call: TRBD2 (6 bases). Between the trimmed V and J ends, which lost 5 bases and 8 bases, there was a span of 10 bases. The CDR3 is 12 residues long. Germline CDR1 is LNHDA and CDR2 is SQIVND (reference sequence). The CDR3 region is CASSLSGYEQFF. As DNA, the CDR3 is TGTGCCAGTAGTTTGAGCGGGTATGAGCAGTTCTTC.

V gene TRBV5-5 combines with J gene TRBJ1-2, with a possible D match to TRBD1 (5 bases). V shed 7 bases and J shed 6 bases, with 7 bases lying between them. Germline V gives CDR1 SGHKS, CDR2 YYEKEE (reference sequence). CDR3 length equals 10 residues. The CDR3 sequence is CASDSNGYTF. The DNA for the CDR3 is TGTGCCAGCGACAGCAATGGCTACACCTTC.

The chain has TRBV30 and TRBJ2-5; 14 bases are shared with TRBD2. The V segment lost 1 base and the J segment 1 base; nucleotides outside the gene matches: 8. The CDR3 runs to 18 residues. CDR1 and CDR2 from the germline V gene are GTSNPN and SVGIG (reference sequence). CDR3 nucleotides: TGTGCCTGGAGTGCCCCCGGGACTAGCGGGAGTAGCCAAGAGACCCAGTACTTC. Its translation is CAWSAPGTSGSSQETQYF.

CDR3 loop: CASSEETPVAPNQTYSGNTIYF. The CDR3 coding sequence is TGTGCCAGCAGTGAAGAAACCCCGGTCGCCCCAAATCAAACCTACTCTGGAAACACCATATATTTT. The chain combines TRBV6-1 with TRBJ1-3; D gene unclear. Looked up from germline, CDR1 is MNHNS and CDR2 is SASEGT. Trimming stripped 1 base from V and 0 bases from J, with 28 bases between. The CDR3 runs to 22 residues.

The rearrangement uses TRBV24-1 and TRBJ1-5, with TRBD1 as a possible D gene (6 bases). V was trimmed by 4 bases and J by 3 bases, leaving 12 bases between them. This CDR3 comprises 15 residues. Per the germline V gene, CDR1 is KGHDR and CDR2 is SFDVKD. The CDR3 coding sequence is TGTGCCACCAGTGACCGAGGGGGTTACAATCAGCCCCAGCATTTT. Amino acid sequence: CATSDRGGYNQPQHF.

The V call is TRBV28, the J call TRBJ1-6; possible D gene TRBD1, 6 bases. The CDR3 has 16 amino acids. Per the germline V gene, CDR1 is MDHEN and CDR2 is SYDVKM. The germline V and J ends were trimmed by 1 base and 8 bases, with 15 bases remaining between them. In DNA, the CDR3 is TGTGCCAGCAGTTTATTGCCCTCGGGGGGCGATTCACCCCTCCACTTT. Translated, it gives CASSLLPSGGDSPLHF.

The rearrangement joins TRBV27 to TRBJ2-1, with D possibly TRBD2 on 5 matching bases. Trimming cost V 2 bases and J 7 bases, with 6 bases left between them. The CDR3 is 12 amino acids. Germline loops: CDR1 MNHEY, CDR2 SMNVEV (reference sequence). The CDR3 coding sequence is TGTGCCAGCAGTTTACGGAGGAATGAGCAGTTCTTC. Amino acid sequence: CASSLRRNEQFF.

V is TRBV6-5 and J is TRBJ2-5; 9 bases are shared with TRBD1. Losses at the gene ends were 3 bases for V and 5 bases for J; bases not matched to a gene: 4. The CDR3 runs 14 residues. Per the germline V gene, CDR1 is MNHEY and CDR2 is SVGAGI. The CDR3 region is CASSYYRGHETQYF. In nucleotides, the CDR3 is TGTGCCAGCAGTTATTACAGGGGGCACGAGACCCAGTACTTC.

The chain employs TRBV7-3 and TRBJ2-3; 9 bases align to TRBD2. The CDR3 is made up of 16 amino acids. CDR1 and CDR2 from the germline V gene are SGHTA and FQGTGA. With 2 bases clipped from V and 3 bases from J, the junction kept 6 bases outside the gene matches. The CDR3 bases are TGTGCCAGCAGCTTATGGGCGGGAGGGGAGACAGATACGCAGTATTTT. This codes for CASSLWAGGETDTQYF.

V usage is TRBV30 and J usage is TRBJ2-7; TRBD2 aligns across 11 bases. The CDR3 totals 15 residues. Germline loops: CDR1 GTSNPN, CDR2 SVGIG (reference sequence). V dropped 2 bases and J dropped 3; count of bases not matched to a gene: 6. CDR3 loop: CAWSRGLAAYYEQYF. In DNA form, the CDR3 reads TGTGCCTGGAGTAGGGGACTAGCGGCATACTACGAGCAGTACTTC.

The chain combines TRBV28 with TRBJ1-2, with D possibly TRBD1 on 6 matching bases. Germline values: CDR1 MDHEN, CDR2 SYDVKM. CDR3 length: 13 residues. V was clipped by 5 bases and J by 4 bases, with 11 bases between them. The CDR3 nucleotides read TGTGCCAGCAGTCCTACAGGGCTCTATGGCTACACCTTC. Translating gives CASSPTGLYGYTF.

This clone was recorded once. This sequence joins TRBV5-1 and TRBJ1-1, with D possibly TRBD1 on 5 matching bases. There are 14 residues in the CDR3. Per germline, CDR1 SGHRS and CDR2 YFSETQ. Trimming took 7 bases from V and 2 from J, leaving 15 bases between them. In DNA form, the CDR3 reads TGCGCCAGCTACGACAGCTTTTACAACACTGAAGCTTTCTTT. Protein: CASYDSFYNTEAFF.

In its sample, this clone was seen once. The V and J genes are TRBV30 and TRBJ1-1; D is possibly TRBD1 (5 bases). The CDR3 is 15 residues long. V was shortened by 2 bases and J by 1 base, with 14 bases between the two germline ends. In germline, CDR1 is GTSNPN, CDR2 SVGIG (reference sequence). CDR3: CAWSRETVQNTEAFF. The CDR3 DNA sequence: TGTGCCTGGAGTCGCGAGACAGTCCAGAACACTGAAGCTTTCTTT.